This T cell receptor beta chain was recovered during a study of cytomegalovirus exposure and HLA in healthy donors. Broader study findings: In a later analysis, DRB1 alleles had the most associated TCRs; HLA-C alleles the fewest. When the data were analyzed later, several of the most significant clusters appeared to be linked to common viral pathogens. In an earlier analysis, most TCR beta V segments were productive about 87% or about 30% of the time. By a later analysis, the bulk of CMV-associated TCR beta chains appeared HLA-restricted.

13 Jbeta primers and 60 Vbeta primers were used for the PCR. Generated by immunoSEQ multiplex PCR, the TCRdb table keeps only in-frame clones and is missing some. The sample lists roughly 100,000 clones, 60% to 80% occurring once. The V end lost 5 bases, the J end lost 7 bases, and 20 bases lay between the germline ends. Germline V gives CDR1 LGHNA, CDR2 YSLEER. The CDR3 contains 16 residues. A remark on this clone: Its antigen is undetermined.

What was sequenced was PBMCs. This receptor was obtained from a man aged 30 to 45 in good health and CMV-seronegative. The chain joins TRBV4-3 to TRBJ2-2; possibly TRBD1 for D (5 bases). This CDR3 is CASSASLPGLSGELFF. The CDR3 region has the DNA TGCGCCAGCAGCGCAAGTCTTCCAGGGTTAAGCGGGGAGCTGTTTTTT.